This is a list of T cell receptor beta chains from one sample in a study of vaccination and CD4 T cells after COVID-19. Antigen specificity for these receptors is unknown. In TCRdb, the PCR reads were re-called with MiXCR into one record per CDR3 protein. This table has 6,500 to 7,500 distinct CDR3 sequences, 63% appearing once. Sequences were obtained from CD4+ T cells from blood, cultured in vitro. All receptors derive from a human donor who had recovered from COVID-19. Both conserved end residues are trimmed from each CDR3. Each record gives: V gene, CDR3 protein.

TRBV19 ASSPGLAGGYQETQY
TRBV6-1 ASSEASQGWYGYT
TRBV7-9 ASSFIPGGVLTEAF
TRBV30 AWSAGDRGLDNSPLH
TRBV4-3 ASSRLGTESYGYT
TRBV11-1 ASSDAPSRRSNEQF
TRBV20-1 SARLFVREAF
TRBV30 AWSRGMNTEAF
TRBV4-2 ASSQGTGGSNQPQH
TRBV7-9 ASSFGTGDQPQH
TRBV7-3 ASSLTGRSGANVLT
TRBV20-1 SARGSSGTSSYNEQF
TRBV24-1 ATSVGVQGGAKFSDTQY
TRBV20-1 SASNWGRLNEQY
TRBV30 AWSPRQNTIY
TRBV20-1 SARDPGGGSYNEQF
TRBV2 ASSEFPRVEQY
TRBV6-5 ASSSFYRGHRYGYT
TRBV24-1 ATSDTGGREQPQH
TRBV2 ASSVQGVQETQY
TRBV19 ASTRSLADSDTQY
TRBV19 ASSIGGQGVVEQF
TRBV10-2 ASFLNEQF
TRBV20-1 SATHAGVKGNQPQH
TRBV20-1 SASSSGGSWQY
TRBV6-5 ASSYGQGHTYEQY
TRBV7-3 ASSESGGAYEQY
TRBV5-4 ASSRRQGGNTEAF
TRBV7-2 ASSLEGGAPTQY
TRBV15 ATSRERGHPGD
TRBV10-1 ASSAGLAGGPPGANVLT
TRBV7-3 ASSSTSRDHNYGYT
TRBV5-1 ASSLAGRSTDTQY
TRBV30 AWSGTTGARDTQY
TRBV2 ASSGDVSNQPQH
TRBV7-2 ASSPLSSGPQETQY
TRBV7-2 ASSLWRDNSPLH
TRBV5-4 ASSQAGVTYNEQF
TRBV7-6 ASSLEPGSPLH
TRBV20-1 SASSWMAGGLQETQY
TRBV4-2 ASSQGQGSNTGELF
TRBV20-1 SVPGGAREQF
TRBV20-1 SARDIGAAQETQY
TRBV7-2 ASSEAGTGEETQY
TRBV20-1 SARDRQVSTEAF
TRBV12-3/TRBV12-4 ASTPSGGTYEQY